Listed below are T cell receptor beta chains from one sample, sequenced in a study of blood T cell repertoires in COVID-19. TCRdb keeps only in-frame clones here, not all; method: immunoSEQ multiplex PCR. Among around 140,000 clones, 65% to 80% were seen once, and the ten largest hold 1.9%. The sample taken for sequencing was peripheral blood. The receptors were sampled from a woman aged 55-75 years with acute or convalescent COVID-19. CDR3s include the opening cysteine and the closing phenylalanine or tryptophan. The D gene is left open where the match is weak. Part of the rows lack a size; the others show once, few, many or a class for expanded clones.

.,TRBJ2-1,TRBV19,TRBD2,CASSHTSGKNNEQFF,TGTGCCAGTAGCCATACTAGCGGAAAAAACAATGAGCAGTTCTTC
.,TRBJ1-6,TRBV11-2,TRBD1,CASSLVNRGRGGSPLHF,TGTGCCAGCAGCTTAGTCAACAGGGGGCGCGGCGGTTCACCCCTCCACTTT
few,TRBJ1-4,TRBV7-9,TRBD1,CASSSGTGSTNEKLFF,TGTGCCAGCAGCTCTGGGACAGGTTCAACTAATGAAAAACTGTTTTTT
.,TRBJ1-2,TRBV6-1,.,CASSEGRGYGYTF,TGTGCCAGCAGTGAAGGAAGAGGCTATGGCTACACCTTC
.,TRBJ1-2,TRBV27,TRBD1,CASKTDRVNYGYTF,TGTGCCAGCAAGACGGACAGGGTTAACTATGGCTACACCTTC
few,TRBJ1-1,TRBV5-1,.,CASSLEVGLTEAFF,TGCGCCAGCAGCTTAGAGGTGGGGCTCACTGAAGCTTTCTTT
few,TRBJ2-2,TRBV7-2,.,CASSSFSLDPGELFF,TGTGCCAGCAGCTCCTTTTCCCTAGATCCCGGGGAGCTGTTTTTT
.,TRBJ2-5,TRBV5-1,.,CASSLRLPGNEEYF,TGCGCCAGCAGCCTTAGACTTCCAGGGAATGAAGAGTACTTC
.,TRBJ2-3,TRBV9,.,CASSVAGLQATDTQYF,TGTGCCAGCAGCGTGGCCGGACTACAGGCCACAGATACGCAGTATTTT
.,TRBJ2-5,TRBV7-3,.,CASSLWQMETQYF,TGTGCCAGCAGCTTATGGCAGATGGAGACCCAGTACTTC
few,TRBJ1-4,TRBV18,TRBD1,CASSPRQGSYATNEKLFF,TGTGCCAGCTCACCACGACAGGGGAGCTATGCAACTAATGAAAAACTGTTTTTT
few,TRBJ1-2,TRBV28,.,CASRAGHNYGYTF,TGTGCCAGCAGGGCGGGGCATAACTATGGCTACACCTTC
.,TRBJ2-7,TRBV27,.,CASSLRGGGSGRTYEQYF,TGTGCCAGCAGTTTAAGAGGGGGCGGGAGCGGGAGAACCTACGAGCAGTACTTC
.,TRBJ2-3,TRBV20-1,TRBD2,CSASYTSGRTDTQYF,TGCAGTGCTAGTTACACTAGCGGGAGGACAGATACGCAGTATTTT
.,TRBJ1-1,TRBV5-1,.,CASRYDRNTEAFF,TGCGCCAGCAGATATGACAGAAACACTGAAGCTTTCTTT
.,TRBJ1-2,TRBV25-1,TRBD1,CASRWGQGLDYTF,TGTGCCAGCAGGTGGGGACAGGGCCTAGACTACACCTTC
.,TRBJ2-7,TRBV11-2,.,CASSLGWSSYEQYF,TGTGCCAGCAGCTTAGGGTGGAGCTCCTACGAGCAGTACTTC
.,TRBJ2-7,TRBV28,.,CASSLPSGSGRWNEQYF,TGTGCCAGCAGTTTACCATCCGGCAGCGGGCGCTGGAACGAGCAGTACTTC
.,TRBJ1-4,TRBV19,.,CASSIMSWQTNEKLFF,TGTGCCAGTAGTATTATGTCGTGGCAGACTAATGAAAAACTGTTTTTT
.,TRBJ2-7,TRBV7-3,TRBD1,CASSLAGQGGSEQYF,TGTGCCAGCAGCCTTGCGGGACAGGGCGGGTCCGAGCAGTACTTC
.,TRBJ2-7,TRBV10-3,.,CAIGEGYEQYF,TGTGCCATCGGAGAAGGCTACGAGCAGTACTTC
.,TRBJ1-2,TRBV29-1,.,CSVEGVTSGTPFYGYTF,TGCAGCGTTGAAGGGGTAACGTCCGGGACACCGTTCTATGGCTACACCTTC
.,TRBJ2-7,TRBV7-2,TRBD2,CASSLGLAGTYEQYF,TGTGCCAGCAGCTTAGGACTAGCGGGTACCTACGAGCAGTACTTC
.,TRBJ2-2,TRBV21-1,.,CASSLVDVPPSGELFF,TGTGCCAGCAGTTTGGTGGATGTCCCGCCTAGTGGGGAGCTGTTTTTT